This T cell receptor (beta chain) was captured by sequencing in a study of T cells in localized non-small cell lung cancer. Data came from immunoSEQ multiplex PCR; TCRdb stores just in-frame clones and leaves some out. This sample has more than 50,000 clones, with approximately 80% found just once. The material sequenced was peripheral blood, taken before any cancer treatment. The source is a female donor of 60 years or more with stage II squamous cell lung carcinoma.

CDR3 bases: TGCGCCAGCAGCCAGGATGGTGACAGGGGGGGCCGAGCTTTCTTT. Translation: CASSQDGDRGGRAFF. V and J are TRBV5-1 and TRBJ1-1, with 9 bases aligning to TRBD1. With 4 bases clipped from V and 10 bases from J, the junction kept 14 bases outside the gene matches. The CDR3 loop spans 15 amino acids. Germline CDR1 SGHRS, CDR2 YFSETQ.